Listed below are T cell receptor beta chains from one sample, sequenced in a study of identical twins. TCRdb recomputed calls from the 5' RACE reads with MiXCR, one row per CDR3 protein. The sample shows 450,000 to 650,000 distinct CDR3 sequences, nearly 15% of them seen only once. The data also belong to a second study, concerning yellow fever vaccine responses in identical twins.

Sequencing was done on a sample of CD4+ T cells sorted from blood. Source of these receptors: a woman between 18 and 30 years old in good health. Each CDR3 is given with its conserved first and last residue. D genes are given only for firm matches. The size entry is marked missing in some rows and otherwise reads once, few, many or a size class.

j_gene: TRBJ1-1; d_gene: .; abundance: .; v_gene: TRBV4-1; CDR3aa: CASSQVGPLNTEAFF; CDR3nt: TGCGCCAGCAGCCAAGTCGGGCCACTGAACACTGAAGCTTTCTTT
j_gene: TRBJ2-7; d_gene: TRBD1; abundance: many; v_gene: TRBV20-1; CDR3aa: CSARDAGTGNSAKQYF; CDR3nt: TGCAGTGCTAGAGATGCCGGGACAGGGAATTCTGCGAAGCAGTACTTC
j_gene: TRBJ2-1; d_gene: .; abundance: few; v_gene: TRBV24-1; CDR3aa: CATSDRQDFDEQFF; CDR3nt: TGTGCCACCAGTGATAGACAGGATTTTGATGAGCAGTTCTTC
j_gene: TRBJ2-7; d_gene: .; abundance: .; v_gene: TRBV29-1; CDR3aa: CSVEATSPTLEQYF; CDR3nt: TGCAGCGTTGAGGCCACTAGCCCTACACTCGAGCAGTACTTC
j_gene: TRBJ2-5; d_gene: TRBD2; abundance: .; v_gene: TRBV12-3/TRBV12-4; CDR3aa: CASRRGLAGANQETQYF; CDR3nt: TGTGCCAGCAGACGAGGGCTAGCGGGTGCCAACCAAGAGACCCAGTACTTC
j_gene: TRBJ2-2; d_gene: TRBD1; abundance: .; v_gene: TRBV12-3/TRBV12-4; CDR3aa: CASTGTVGTGELFF; CDR3nt: TGTGCCAGCACCGGGACAGTAGGGACCGGGGAGCTGTTTTTT
j_gene: TRBJ1-6; d_gene: TRBD1; abundance: .; v_gene: TRBV7-8; CDR3aa: CASRPNTRQGDNSPLHF; CDR3nt: TGTGCCAGCAGGCCAAATACCCGACAGGGCGATAATTCACCCCTCCACTTT
j_gene: TRBJ2-3; d_gene: .; abundance: .; v_gene: TRBV10-1; CDR3aa: CASSDRLRDSSTDTQYF; CDR3nt: TGCGCCAGCAGTGACCGCCTCCGGGACTCAAGCACAGATACGCAGTATTTT
j_gene: TRBJ1-1; d_gene: .; abundance: few; v_gene: TRBV6-6; CDR3aa: CASKAGNTEAFF; CDR3nt: TGTGCCAGCAAAGCAGGGAACACTGAAGCTTTCTTT
j_gene: TRBJ2-1; d_gene: TRBD2; abundance: .; v_gene: TRBV19; CDR3aa: CASSKAGNSYNEQFF; CDR3nt: TGTGCCAGTAGTAAAGCGGGGAACTCCTACAATGAGCAGTTCTTC
j_gene: TRBJ1-1; d_gene: .; abundance: .; v_gene: TRBV10-3; CDR3aa: CAISEYPGLNTEAFF; CDR3nt: TGTGCCATCAGTGAGTATCCGGGACTTAACACTGAAGCTTTCTTT
j_gene: TRBJ1-2; d_gene: TRBD1; abundance: .; v_gene: TRBV3-1; CDR3aa: CASSPTTGAIHGYTF; CDR3nt: TGTGCCAGCAGCCCTACGACAGGGGCTATTCATGGCTACACCTTC
j_gene: TRBJ1-2; d_gene: .; abundance: .; v_gene: TRBV5-1; CDR3aa: CASSLLGGPNYGYTF; CDR3nt: TGCGCCAGCAGCTTGTTAGGGGGACCTAACTATGGCTACACCTTC
j_gene: TRBJ2-6; d_gene: TRBD2; abundance: few; v_gene: TRBV9; CDR3aa: CASSVSGGSSSGANVLTF; CDR3nt: TGTGCCAGCAGCGTATCGGGCGGGAGTTCGTCTGGGGCCAACGTCCTGACTTTC
j_gene: TRBJ2-5; d_gene: .; abundance: once; v_gene: TRBV18; CDR3aa: CASSPPMAETQYF; CDR3nt: TGTGCCAGCTCACCTCCGATGGCGGAGACCCAGTACTTC
j_gene: TRBJ2-7; d_gene: .; abundance: .; v_gene: TRBV12-3/TRBV12-4; CDR3aa: CASSIGLLSDEQYF; CDR3nt: TGTGCCAGCAGCATTGGACTATTGTCTGACGAGCAGTACTTC
j_gene: TRBJ2-3; d_gene: TRBD2; abundance: few; v_gene: TRBV5-1; CDR3aa: CASHPDLAGRTDTQYF; CDR3nt: TGCGCCAGCCACCCGGACCTAGCGGGACGCACAGATACGCAGTATTTT
j_gene: TRBJ2-2; d_gene: .; abundance: .; v_gene: TRBV27; CDR3aa: CASAPTSRELFF; CDR3nt: TGTGCCAGCGCCCCGACTAGTCGGGAGCTGTTTTTT
j_gene: TRBJ2-1; d_gene: TRBD2; abundance: few; v_gene: TRBV10-3; CDR3aa: CATRASGQDNEQFF; CDR3nt: TGTGCCACCCGGGCTAGCGGGCAAGACAATGAGCAGTTCTTC
j_gene: TRBJ2-4; d_gene: .; abundance: .; v_gene: TRBV6-6; CDR3aa: CASSPDPPNIQYF; CDR3nt: TGTGCCAGCAGCCCTGACCCACCAAACATTCAGTACTTC
j_gene: TRBJ1-1; d_gene: TRBD1; abundance: many; v_gene: TRBV12-3/TRBV12-4; CDR3aa: CASSSTGGTEAFF; CDR3nt: TGTGCCAGCAGCTCGACAGGGGGCACTGAAGCTTTCTTT
j_gene: TRBJ2-5; d_gene: .; abundance: few; v_gene: TRBV7-8; CDR3aa: CASSLGTSRETQYF; CDR3nt: TGTGCCAGCAGCTTAGGAACTAGCCGGGAGACCCAGTACTTC
j_gene: TRBJ2-1; d_gene: .; abundance: .; v_gene: TRBV24-1; CDR3aa: CATSDRDSSSYNEQFF; CDR3nt: TGTGCCACCAGTGACCGGGACTCGAGCTCCTACAATGAGCAGTTCTTC
j_gene: TRBJ1-6; d_gene: .; abundance: many; v_gene: TRBV20-1; CDR3aa: CSAGGGDSYNSPLHF; CDR3nt: TGCAGTGCTGGGGGGGGCGATTCCTATAATTCACCCCTCCACTTT
j_gene: TRBJ2-2; d_gene: .; abundance: .; v_gene: TRBV5-1; CDR3aa: CASSLMGTSGGELFF; CDR3nt: TGCGCCAGCAGCTTGATGGGGACATCGGGCGGGGAGCTGTTTTTT
j_gene: TRBJ1-1; d_gene: .; abundance: few; v_gene: TRBV4-1; CDR3aa: CASSRTGRENTEAFF; CDR3nt: TGCGCCAGCAGCCGGACCGGGCGGGAGAACACTGAAGCTTTCTTT
j_gene: TRBJ2-2; d_gene: TRBD2; abundance: few; v_gene: TRBV20-1; CDR3aa: CSGRLAGGKNTGELFF; CDR3nt: TGCAGTGGGAGATTAGCGGGGGGGAAGAACACCGGGGAGCTGTTTTTT
j_gene: TRBJ1-1; d_gene: .; abundance: many; v_gene: TRBV12-3/TRBV12-4; CDR3aa: CASSRGTSGPATEAFF; CDR3nt: TGTGCCAGCAGTCGCGGGACCTCGGGTCCGGCCACTGAAGCTTTCTTT
j_gene: TRBJ2-1; d_gene: TRBD2; abundance: many; v_gene: TRBV29-1; CDR3aa: CSVEDEGSGTYNEQFF; CDR3nt: TGCAGCGTTGAAGATGAGGGTAGCGGGACCTACAATGAGCAGTTCTTC